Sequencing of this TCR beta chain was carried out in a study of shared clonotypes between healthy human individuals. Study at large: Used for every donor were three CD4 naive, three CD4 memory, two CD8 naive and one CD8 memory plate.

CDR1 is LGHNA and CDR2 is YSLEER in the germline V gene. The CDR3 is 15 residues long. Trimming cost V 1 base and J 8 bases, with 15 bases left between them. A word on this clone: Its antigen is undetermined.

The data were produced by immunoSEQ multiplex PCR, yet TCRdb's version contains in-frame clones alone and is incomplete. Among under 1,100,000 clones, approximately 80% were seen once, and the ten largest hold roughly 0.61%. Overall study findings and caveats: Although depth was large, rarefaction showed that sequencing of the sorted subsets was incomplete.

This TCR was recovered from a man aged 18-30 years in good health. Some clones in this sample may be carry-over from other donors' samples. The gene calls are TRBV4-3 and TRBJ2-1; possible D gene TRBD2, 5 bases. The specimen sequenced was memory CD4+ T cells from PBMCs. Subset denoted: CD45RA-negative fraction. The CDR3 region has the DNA TGCGCCAGCAGCCAAGGACGGCTAGCCCCCGATGAGCAGTTCTTC. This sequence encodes CASSQGRLAPDEQFF.